This T cell receptor (beta chain) was obtained from a study of blood T cells in healthy people across ages. For the second PCR, which ran for about 6 to 11 cycles, a sample-barcoded 5' primer and a J-beta primer mix were used. Via MiXCR, TCRdb re-called the 5' RACE reads, giving one row per CDR3 protein. Here the sample spans about 970,000 distinct CDR3 sequences, about 51% being singletons. A few counts support this clonotype. The donors, all healthy, were Caucasians living in Russia, aged 6 to 90. The CDR3 extends over 14 amino acids. Germline V gene data show CDR1 as SGHAT and CDR2 as FQNNGV. V gave up 4 bases and J gave up 5 bases, with 12 bases separating them.

The TCR originated in a woman aged 55-70 years in good health. The rearrangement joins TRBV11-2 to TRBJ1-5, with D unclear. Sample: blood. DNA for the CDR3: TGTGCCAGCAGCTCCCGGAATTCTGATCAGCCCCAGCATTTT. Protein sequence: CASSSRNSDQPQHF.